Listed here are 12 T cell receptor beta chains from one sample, sequenced in a study of early T cells in non-severe SARS-CoV-2 infection. TCRdb fed the 5' RACE reads into MiXCR, producing one record per CDR3 protein. The table records some 75,000 distinct CDR3 sequences, roughly an eighth of them present only once. Sequencing was carried out using whole blood. The receptors stem from an adult who was a healthcare worker with PCR-confirmed SARS-CoV-2 infection or an uninfected control (not recorded which).

This clonotype was seen at least ten times. V is TRBV20-1 and J is TRBJ1-3; D gene ambiguous. The ends were cut back, 1 base at V and 3 bases at J, with 10 bases in the middle. There are 14 residues in the CDR3. The germline CDR1 and CDR2 sequences are DFQATT and SNEGSKA (reference sequence). CDR3 coding DNA: TGCAGTGCTAGAGTAGGCCAGCTTGGAAACACCATATATTTT. Translation: CSARVGQLGNTIYF.

This clonotype was counted only a few times. The chain joins TRBV29-1 to TRBJ1-2, with 7 nucleotides matching TRBD1. V shed 2 bases, J shed 4 bases, and the junction held 7 bases outside the gene matches. The CDR3 runs to 14 residues. CDR1 and CDR2 from the germline V gene are SQVTM and ANQGSEA. CDR3 region: CSVETTGMGYGYTF. The CDR3 DNA reads TGCAGCGTTGAAACGACAGGGATGGGCTATGGCTACACCTTC.

This clonotype was seen at least ten times. The chain combines TRBV12-3 or TRBV12-4 with TRBJ1-1; 8 nucleotides agree with TRBD1. J gave up 1 base and V 5 bases, and 9 bases lay outside the gene matches. This CDR3 contains 16 residues. This chain's CDR3 is CASSPKSRGRNTEAFF. The DNA for the CDR3 is TGTGCCAGCAGTCCCAAATCCAGGGGGCGGAACACTGAAGCTTTCTTT.

This clonotype was observed a handful of times. The rearrangement links TRBV7-2 to TRBJ2-7, with 12 bases lining up with TRBD2. J was trimmed by 2 bases and V by 5 bases; bases with no gene match: 10. CDR1 and CDR2 (germline): SGHTA, FQGNSA. The length of the CDR3 is 17 residues. CDR3 in DNA: TGTGCCAGCAGCCCAACCGGGACTAGCGGGCGCACCTACGAGCAGTACTTC. Protein product: CASSPTGTSGRTYEQYF.

This rearrangement joins TRBV7-2 to TRBJ2-5, with D maybe TRBD1 (6 bases). V was shortened by 4 bases and J by 2 bases, with 20 bases between the two germline ends. Germline lookup yields CDR1 SGHTA and CDR2 FQGNSA. The CDR3 extends over 17 amino acids. This CDR3 is CASSSPPTGVGQETQYF. For the CDR3, the DNA is TGTGCCAGCAGCTCACCCCCGACAGGAGTCGGACAAGAGACCCAGTACTTC.

The rearrangement uses TRBV6-2 or TRBV6-3 and TRBJ2-7, with D possibly being TRBD1 or TRBD2 (5 bases each). V was cut by 8 bases and J by 0 bases, with 11 bases left in between. This CDR3 is 13 amino acids long. Germline CDR1 MNHEY, CDR2 SVGEGT. The DNA of the CDR3 is TGTGCCAGCCAGAGGGGAGCCTCCTACGAGCAGTACTTC. It codes for CASQRGASYEQYF.

This clonotype occurred a few times. The chain joins TRBV25-1 to TRBJ2-2, with D hard to call. The CDR3 extends over 16 amino acids. Germline-derived CDR1 and CDR2 are MGHDK and SYGVNS. V lost 8 bases, J lost 6 bases, and 22 bases lay in between. CDR3 nucleotide sequence: TGTGCCAGCCCGATAGGCGGTTTTAATGTCTCCGGGGAGCTGTTTTTT. This gives the protein CASPIGGFNVSGELFF.

This clonotype was seen more than once but under ten times. The CDR3: CASSATGMLLGTEAFF. As DNA, the CDR3 is TGCGCCAGCAGCGCCACAGGGATGCTCTTGGGGACTGAAGCTTTCTTT. The chain uses TRBV5-1 and TRBJ1-1; D might be TRBD1 (6 bases). CDR3 length equals 16 residues. Germline CDR1 is SGHRS and CDR2 is YFSETQ. Trimming pared 4 bases from V and 5 bases from J, leaving 21 bases between.

This clonotype showed up just a few times. The chain combines TRBV12-3 or TRBV12-4 with TRBJ2-5; 10 bases map to TRBD1. The CDR3 is 15 amino acids. V lost 5 bases and J lost 4; bases outside the gene matches: 7. The CDR3, as DNA: TGTGCCAGCAGTCCGGGACAGGGGAGAGGAGAGACCCAGTACTTC. Protein: CASSPGQGRGETQYF.

This clonotype was seen ten or more times. The chain joins TRBV5-1 to TRBJ2-2, with TRBD1 matching over 8 bases. Germline V gene data show CDR1 as SGHRS and CDR2 as YFSETQ. Trimming at V came to 9 bases and at J to 3 bases, leaving 16 bases not matched to a gene. CDR3 length: 17 amino acids. The CDR3 protein is CATSGQEFVRDTGELFF. In nucleotides, the CDR3 is TGCGCCACCTCGGGACAGGAGTTTGTTCGGGACACCGGGGAGCTGTTTTTT.

This clonotype was seen repeatedly, ten times or more. V is TRBV28 and J is TRBJ1-2; D possibly corresponds to TRBD1 (5 bases). V dropped 3 bases and J dropped 5 bases, with 13 bases sitting between them. The CDR3 length is 14 residues. The germline CDR1 and CDR2 sequences are MDHEN and SYDVKM. CDR3 DNA sequence: TGTGCCAGCAGTTTTGGGGCGAAGACTTATGGCTACACCTTC. Translating gives CASSFGAKTYGYTF.

Concerning this clonotype: A much larger clone is a single base away; this may be a read error. The CDR3 protein is CASSDSGGGAGAVTQYF. Here the CDR3 DNA reads TGTGCCAGCAGTGACTCCGGCGGGGGCGCCGGGGCAGTTACGCAGTATTTT. The rearrangement joins TRBV6-4 to TRBJ2-3; D is possibly TRBD2 (7 bases). CDR1 MRHNA and CDR2 SNTAGT come from the germline V gene. The length of the CDR3 is 17 residues. Trimming pared 0 bases from V and 8 bases from J, leaving 21 bases between.